The table lists the clone carrying this TCR beta chain with a few counts. Unique molecular identifiers were built into the TCRbeta library. TCRdb processed the PCR reads anew with MiXCR; each CDR3 protein has one entry. The table has some 640,000 distinct CDR3 sequences, 15% to 20% seen once. This specimen belongs to a study of T-cell reconstitution after alpha-beta-depleted transplantation in children. Germline CDR1 and CDR2: MGHDK and SYGVNS. This CDR3 is 14 amino acids long. Trimming removed 2 bases at V and 5 bases at J, with 13 bases between. This sequence joins TRBV25-1 and TRBJ2-7; D might be TRBD2 (5 bases). This receptor was taken from a human donor who donated a stem cell graft to a child with acute myeloid leukemia. The sequenced sample was PBMCs from the stem cell graft donor, obtained from the stem cell graft. The CDR3 region has the DNA TGTGCCAGCAGTGAAGGGAGAAGGATCCACGAGCAGTACTTC. Encoded protein: CASSEGRRIHEQYF.